A few counts support the clone carrying this TCR beta chain. Its antigen is still unknown. The sample comes from a study of response to subunit inactivated influenza vaccine. General observations from the study: Authors suggested each seasonal flu vaccination may recruit only limited numbers of new T cells.

Trimming cost V 1 base and J 0 bases, with 7 bases left between them. CDR3 length equals 14 residues. CDR1 and CDR2 from the germline V gene are LNHDA and SQIVND (reference sequence). TCRdb itself ran the RT-PCR reads through MiXCR, one entry per CDR3 protein. The sample includes almost 600,000 distinct CDR3 sequences, around 13% of them seen just once. This specimen was PBMCs from blood, taken less than 13 days after vaccination. The TCR was taken from a man aged 50-60 years who received an inactivated influenza vaccine. V usage is TRBV19 and J usage is TRBJ2-7; D is ambiguous. CDR3 in amino acids: CASSIVGSSYEQYF. The CDR3 DNA sequence: TGTGCCAGTAGTATAGTTGGCAGCTCCTACGAGCAGTACTTC.